Listed below are T cell receptor beta chains from one sample, sequenced in a study of CXCR3-negative and CXCR3-positive naive CD8 T cells. TCRdb derives one entry per CDR3 protein from the 5' RACE reads, leaving out DNA. The table for this sample gives roughly 45,000 distinct CDR3 sequences. Sequenced material: naive CXCR3- CD8+ T cells from blood. These receptors all come from a human donor in good health. Some clones in this sample may be carry-over from other donors' samples. Both conserved end residues are part of each CDR3. Expanded clones are given a class, and other clones once, few, many or no size at all.

abundance,v_gene,j_gene,CDR3aa
-,TRBV29-1,TRBJ2-7,CSARDSSYEQYF
-,TRBV18,TRBJ2-7,CASSPVLESYEQYF
-,TRBV5-1,TRBJ2-7,CASSWDVGEQYF
-,TRBV28,TRBJ2-2,CASSPLSGELFF
-,TRBV20-1,TRBJ2-7,CSARPLAGAPYEQYF
-,TRBV15,TRBJ2-4,CATSQGEQNIQYF
-,TRBV7-6,TRBJ2-7,CASSLGPGQGSSYEQYF
-,TRBV28,TRBJ2-2,CASSFDGDPGELFF
-,TRBV6-6,TRBJ2-4,CASSYSGRLNIQYF
-,TRBV28,TRBJ2-1,CASSLLDRGAYNEQFF
-,TRBV27,TRBJ2-5,CASSLSDSPKETQYF
-,TRBV5-1,TRBJ2-7,CASSFSTEGSYEQYF
-,TRBV27,TRBJ2-3,CASKPLPAVSTDTQYF
-,TRBV28,TRBJ1-5,CAARKGAQPQHF
-,TRBV6-5,TRBJ1-5,CASSYGSNQPQHF
-,TRBV7-6,TRBJ1-3,CASSFLVRGRGNTIYF
-,TRBV7-8,TRBJ2-7,CASSIRQGSYEQYF
-,TRBV29-1,TRBJ2-7,CSVGGSYEQYF
-,TRBV2,TRBJ2-2,CASSEGRNTGELFF
-,TRBV29-1,TRBJ2-3,CSVEEYTDTQYF
-,TRBV25-1,TRBJ1-5,CATGPFAGNQPQHF
-,TRBV19,TRBJ2-2,CASSMVLAGVYTGELFF
-,TRBV25-1,TRBJ2-5,CASSVGTGARETQYF
-,TRBV12-3/TRBV12-4,TRBJ2-2,CASLIVNANTGELFF
-,TRBV27,TRBJ2-7,CASSSTSTYEQYF
-,TRBV6-2/TRBV6-3,TRBJ1-6,CASSYGGSYNSPLHF
-,TRBV6-2/TRBV6-3,TRBJ2-1,CASSYSLAGVTEQFF
-,TRBV28,TRBJ2-1,CASSLYERPPYNEQFF
-,TRBV4-1,TRBJ1-2,CASSQRRDKDFYGYTF
-,TRBV28,TRBJ1-1,CASREITRASTEAFF
-,TRBV20-1,TRBJ2-1,CSAPPPQLAGGHEQFF
-,TRBV28,TRBJ2-7,CASSGGQRGYEQYF
-,TRBV19,TRBJ2-1,CASSGGFYNEQFF
-,TRBV20-1,TRBJ2-3,CSARDLGGTSTDTQYF
-,TRBV20-1,TRBJ2-7,CSANDRGSSYEQYF
medium-sized,TRBV23-1,TRBJ2-1,CASSRQGFGDEQFF
-,TRBV5-1,TRBJ2-4,CASSRNRNPKNIQYF